This TCR beta chain was identified during a study of T cells in Graves' hyperthyroidism and ophthalmopathy. Across the study: Peripheral blood draws took place at initial diagnosis, ahead of any treatment. Broader study findings: Ophthalmopathy was predicted by the model a median of roughly 6.7 months ahead of onset.

Amplification of TCR beta CDR3 regions used RNA as the template. TCR CDR3 underwent first-round RT-PCR with the HTBI primer set. TCRdb redid the calling of the multiplex PCR reads with MiXCR, one entry per CDR3 protein. The data hold around 610,000 distinct CDR3 sequences, with approximately 15% observed a single time. About this clonotype: The target antigen is unknown.

CDR3 length: 15 amino acids. V dropped 2 bases and J dropped 4 bases, with 14 bases sitting between them. Germline-derived CDR1 and CDR2 are KGHSH and LQKENI. V is TRBV18 and J is TRBJ1-1; D unresolved. Material: blood. This sequence was found in a woman aged 40 to 49 with Graves' ophthalmopathy. CDR3 protein: CASSPSGPGSTEAFF. CDR3 sequence (DNA): TGTGCCAGCTCACCATCGGGCCCGGGGAGCACTGAAGCTTTCTTT.